This is a list of T cell receptor beta chains from one sample in a study of Ad26.COV2.S vaccination and SARS-CoV-2 variants. Generated by immunoSEQ multiplex PCR, the TCRdb table keeps only in-frame clones and is missing some. The table lists fewer than 400,000 clones, less than 90% of them singletons. The sequenced sample was peripheral blood, obtained in a trial of Ad26.COV2.S vaccine versus placebo. The receptor source for this set is a person between 18 and 65 years old who received the Ad26.COV2.S COVID-19 vaccine or a placebo. Each CDR3 is given with its conserved first and last residue. A D gene is named only where the DNA matches it firmly. Where a row states a size, it is once, few, many or the class of an expanded clone; other rows omit it.

CASSPRGAYEQYF,TGTGCCAGTAGTCCCCGGGGGGCCTACGAGCAGTACTTC,TRBJ2-7,.,TRBD2,TRBV19
CASSETQGTLNEKLFF,TGTGCCAGCAGTGAGACCCAGGGGACGCTTAATGAAAAACTGTTTTTT,TRBJ1-4,.,.,TRBV6-1
CASSFYRDPSYEQYF,TGTGCCAGCAGTTTTTACAGGGACCCGTCCTACGAGCAGTACTTC,TRBJ2-7,.,.,TRBV7-2
CATAREGTDTQYF,TGTGCCACAGCGCGGGAGGGGACAGATACGCAGTATTTT,TRBJ2-3,.,TRBD2,TRBV12-3/TRBV12-4
CASSLQGYGANVLTF,TGTGCCAGCAGTTTACAGGGGTACGGGGCCAACGTCCTGACTTTC,TRBJ2-6,.,TRBD1,TRBV2
CASSLGLRGNTGELFF,TGTGCCAGCAGCCTGGGATTACGTGGAAACACCGGGGAGCTGTTTTTT,TRBJ2-2,.,.,TRBV4-2
CAISASRQGLGEQYF,TGTGCCATCAGTGCATCACGACAGGGGCTGGGCGAGCAGTACTTC,TRBJ2-7,.,TRBD1,TRBV10-3
CASSFWGQGGELFF,TGTGCCAGCAGCTTCTGGGGGCAGGGCGGGGAGCTGTTTTTT,TRBJ2-2,.,.,TRBV7-2
CASSAGPQETQYF,TGTGCCAGCTCAGCTGGCCCGCAAGAGACCCAGTACTTC,TRBJ2-5,.,.,TRBV18
CASSFAGGLTDTQYF,TGTGCCAGCAGCTTCGCGGGGGGGCTTACAGATACGCAGTATTTT,TRBJ2-3,.,TRBD2,TRBV5-4
CASSVGGGVQETQYF,TGTGCCAGCAGCGTAGGTGGGGGGGTCCAAGAGACCCAGTACTTC,TRBJ2-5,.,TRBD2,TRBV9
CASSIRDSPEKLFF,TGTGCCAGTAGTATCAGGGACAGCCCTGAAAAACTGTTTTTT,TRBJ1-4,.,TRBD1,TRBV19
CASSSSAGGEKLFF,TGTGCCAGCAGCTCGTCGGCAGGGGGGGAAAAACTGTTTTTT,TRBJ1-4,.,TRBD1,TRBV7-9
CASSLQGQGGEKLFF,TGTGCCAGCAGCCTACAGGGACAGGGGGGTGAAAAACTGTTTTTT,TRBJ1-4,.,TRBD1,TRBV6-6
CASSSRDRAGYTF,TGCGCCAGCAGCTCCCGGGACAGGGCTGGCTACACCTTC,TRBJ1-2,.,TRBD1,TRBV4-1
CASRWGGSPLHF,TGTGCCAGCAGGTGGGGCGGTTCACCCCTCCACTTT,TRBJ1-6,.,.,TRBV27
CASSVGDVEQYF,TGTGCCAGCAGCGTAGGGGACGTCGAGCAGTACTTC,TRBJ2-7,.,.,TRBV13
CASSPTNLLTNYGYTF,TGTGCCAGCAGCCCCACCAACCTTCTTACTAACTATGGCTACACCTTC,TRBJ1-2,few,.,TRBV27
CASSIGTNNEQFF,TGTGCCAGTAGTATAGGGACAAACAATGAGCAGTTCTTC,TRBJ2-1,.,.,TRBV19
CSVAGTSRAQETQYF,TGCAGCGTAGCGGGGACTAGCCGCGCACAAGAGACCCAGTACTTC,TRBJ2-5,.,TRBD2,TRBV29-1
CASSIDAPTYEQYF,TGTGCCAGTAGTATAGATGCCCCTACCTACGAGCAGTACTTC,TRBJ2-7,.,.,TRBV19
CASSEARGVGTEAFF,TGTGCCAGCAGCGAAGCCAGAGGGGTAGGGACTGAAGCTTTCTTT,TRBJ1-1,.,.,TRBV7-9
CASGSGQVIMNTEAFF,TGTGCTAGTGGCTCAGGACAGGTAATAATGAACACTGAAGCTTTCTTT,TRBJ1-1,.,TRBD1,TRBV12-5
CASSTTGKNTEAFF,TGTGCCAGTAGTACTACAGGGAAGAACACTGAAGCTTTCTTT,TRBJ1-1,.,.,TRBV19
CASSFGIGNEQFF,TGTGCCAGCAGTTTCGGGATAGGGAATGAGCAGTTCTTC,TRBJ2-1,.,.,TRBV12-3/TRBV12-4
CAWSVTGFNEQFF,TGTGCCTGGAGTGTAACTGGGTTCAATGAGCAGTTCTTC,TRBJ2-1,.,.,TRBV30
CASSLGPAIEAFF,TGTGCCAGCAGCTTAGGGCCAGCGATTGAAGCTTTCTTT,TRBJ1-1,.,.,TRBV7-9
CASSRWGPTNEKLFF,TGTGCCAGCAGCCGTTGGGGACCAACTAATGAAAAACTGTTTTTT,TRBJ1-4,.,.,TRBV14
CASSSPTGQGNTEAFF,TGTGCCAGCAGCTCGCCAACCGGACAGGGGAACACTGAAGCTTTCTTT,TRBJ1-1,.,TRBD1,TRBV7-6
CASTRTGFGYTF,TGTGCCAGCACACGGACAGGGTTTGGCTACACCTTC,TRBJ1-2,.,TRBD1,TRBV2
CASTPTSGGKIAKNIQYF,TGTGCCAGTACTCCGACTAGCGGGGGAAAAATAGCCAAAAACATTCAGTACTTC,TRBJ2-4,.,TRBD2,TRBV19
CASSMAGNSPLHF,TGTGCCAGTAGTATGGCAGGGAACTCACCCCTCCACTTT,TRBJ1-6,.,.,TRBV19
CASSMDRMNTGELFF,TGTGCCAGTAGTATGGACAGGATGAACACCGGGGAGCTGTTTTTT,TRBJ2-2,.,TRBD1,TRBV19
CASKQGPGEDTQYF,TGTGCCAGCAAGCAAGGACCAGGAGAAGATACGCAGTATTTT,TRBJ2-3,.,.,TRBV2
CASSQAPILGTGELFF,TGTGCCAGCAGCCAAGCACCTATTCTGGGTACCGGGGAGCTGTTTTTT,TRBJ2-2,.,.,TRBV3-1/TRBV3-2
CASSKADRAPYNEQFF,TGTGCCAGCAGCAAAGCCGACAGGGCCCCCTACAATGAGCAGTTCTTC,TRBJ2-1,.,.,TRBV21-1
CASSNEGSGQPQHF,TGTGCCAGCAGCAACGAGGGGAGTGGTCAGCCCCAGCATTTT,TRBJ1-5,.,.,TRBV6-2/TRBV6-3
CASSWEGEVSPLHF,TGTGCCAGCAGCTGGGAGGGGGAAGTATCACCCCTCCACTTT,TRBJ1-6,.,.,TRBV11-2
CASSIGQDYEQYF,TGTGCCAGCAGTATCGGCCAGGACTACGAGCAGTACTTC,TRBJ2-7,.,.,TRBV28
CASSESVDTEAFF,TGTGCCAGCAGTGAATCAGTCGACACTGAAGCTTTCTTT,TRBJ1-1,.,.,TRBV25-1
CASSTGGPREEQYF,TGCGCCAGCAGCACGGGGGGGCCCAGGGAAGAGCAGTACTTC,TRBJ2-7,once,TRBD2,TRBV4-1
CASSLRTGSEEQPQHF,TGTGCCAGCAGCTTAAGAACAGGCAGCGAAGAACAGCCCCAGCATTTT,TRBJ1-5,once,.,TRBV7-9
CARPGRAGREETQYF,TGTGCCCGACCCGGCAGGGCTGGGCGGGAAGAGACCCAGTACTTC,TRBJ2-5,once,.,TRBV6-5
CASSLAGTGYGYTF,TGTGCCAGCTCACTGGCCGGGACAGGCTATGGCTACACCTTC,TRBJ1-2,.,TRBD1,TRBV18
CARSHPRSVSPLHF,TGTGCCAGAAGCCATCCTCGGTCGGTGTCACCCCTCCACTTT,TRBJ1-6,.,.,TRBV7-5
CASSQGQGRTEAFF,TGTGCCAGCAGCCAAGGACAGGGGAGGACTGAAGCTTTCTTT,TRBJ1-1,.,TRBD1,TRBV3-1/TRBV3-2